This TCR beta chain was identified during a study of blood T cells in healthy people across ages. As to this clonotype: Antigen: not known.

With each sample, at least 5 micrograms of total RNA were extracted. Sample-barcoded 5' priming and a J-beta primer mix drove a second PCR of 7 to 11 cycles. CDR3-containing paired-end reads numbered at least 2.5 million in each sample. Each CDR3 protein gets one entry after TCRdb re-called the 5' RACE reads with MiXCR. This table holds some 790,000 distinct CDR3 sequences, 25% to 30% found once. Whole-study results and caveats: Percentage of naive T cells showed a strong correlation with TCR beta diversity.

This clonotype originated in a woman aged 80 or older in good health. The sample taken for sequencing was blood.

Here the CDR3 reads CASAPDKANTGELFF. The CDR3 bases are TGCGCCAGCGCACCAGACAAGGCGAACACCGGGGAGCTGTTTTTT. The chain combines TRBV5-1 with TRBJ2-2; unclear D gene. Germline CDR1 SGHRS, CDR2 YFSETQ. The V gene lost 7 bases and the J gene lost 0 bases, with 13 bases spanning the gap. The CDR3 length is 15 residues.